The 26 T cell receptor beta chains listed next were all sequenced from one sample in a study of T-cell reconstitution after alpha-beta-depleted transplantation in children. As it was prepared, the TCRbeta library received unique molecular identifiers. Using its own MiXCR run on the PCR reads, TCRdb lists one record per CDR3 protein. The sample has approximately 150,000 distinct CDR3 sequences, roughly 9% seen once; the top ten hold around a sixth. The sample consisted of PBMCs, mostly from graft donor cells, taken 180 days after TCRalphabeta/CD19-depleted stem cell transplant. Source of these receptors: a female patient aged 2-10 years who had a stem cell transplant for congenital amegakaryocytic thrombocytopenia, so the T cells may come from the graft donor.

This clonotype was seen ten or more times. The chain uses TRBV7-2 and TRBJ2-5; D unresolved. The V end lost 5 bases, the J end lost 5 bases, and 9 bases lay between the germline ends. Per germline, CDR1 SGHTA and CDR2 FQGNSA. This CDR3 is 12 amino acids long. The CDR3 DNA follows: TGTGCCAGCAGCCCCGGCCGTGAGACCCAGTACTTC. It yields the protein CASSPGRETQYF. Full variable domain (remainder filled in from reference TRBV7-2 and TRBJ2-5): GAGVSQSPSNKVTEKGKDVELRCDPISGHTALYWYRQSLGQGLEFLIYFQGNSAPDKSGLPSDRFSAERTGGSVSTLTIQRTQQEDSAVYLCASSPGRETQYFGPGTRLLVL.

The chain employs TRBV5-1 and TRBJ2-7, with D tentatively TRBD2 (5 bases). The CDR3 runs 14 residues. Germline assignment: CDR1 SGHRS and CDR2 YFSETQ. Trimming pared 5 bases from V and 6 bases from J, leaving 18 bases between. The CDR3 protein is CASRGIGSLLEQYF. CDR3 sequence (DNA): TGCGCCAGCAGAGGAATAGGGAGCCTACTCGAGCAGTACTTC.

This clonotype was seen repeatedly, ten times or more. The CDR3, as DNA: TGTGCCAGCAGCTTATCGCGGAGGAGCTCCTACAATGAGCAGTTCTTC. Protein: CASSLSRRSSYNEQFF. The V gene is TRBV7-8, the J gene TRBJ2-1, with D perhaps TRBD2 (5 bases). V lost 2 bases and J 0 bases, leaving 11 bases between the germline ends. Germline CDR1 SGHVS, CDR2 FQNEAQ. This CDR3 has 16 residues.

This clonotype was seen at least ten times. The chain uses TRBV5-1 and TRBJ2-7; D gene unclear. The CDR3 consists of 14 residues. Trimming pared 5 bases from V and 2 bases from J, leaving 14 bases between. Germline values: CDR1 SGHRS, CDR2 YFSETQ. CDR3 nucleotides: TGCGCCAGCAGTTTGTCCCTACCTACCTACGAGCAGTACTTC. Its translation: CASSLSLPTYEQYF.

Ten or more counts support this clonotype. The J gene is TRBJ2-6, the V gene TRBV7-8, with a possible D match to TRBD1 (5 bases). The V end was cut by 3 bases, the J end by 0 bases, with 15 bases between. Germline values: CDR1 SGHVS, CDR2 FQNEAQ. This CDR3 has 18 amino acids. The CDR3 reads CASSFNRLPSSGANVLTF. The CDR3 bases are TGTGCCAGCAGCTTTAACAGGCTACCTAGCTCTGGGGCCAACGTCCTGACTTTC.

Turning to this clonotype: The junction departs from germline at one end; a sequencing error may be responsible. The J gene is TRBJ2-4, the V gene TRBV7-2; D gene unclear. The V gene's germline CDR1 is SGHTA and CDR2 FQGNSA. The CDR3 covers 11 residues. The CDR3 coding sequence is TGTGCCAGCAGCTCCGAAAACAGTCAGTACTTC. The encoded protein is CASSSENSQYF.

This clonotype has ten or more counts. The V call is TRBV5-1, the J call TRBJ1-1; 10 nucleotides agree with TRBD1. CDR3 length equals 16 residues. With V trimmed by 4 bases and J by 1 base, 7 bases remained unmatched. CDR1 SGHRS and CDR2 YFSETQ come from the germline V gene. CDR3: CASSQDRGIGNTEAFF. For the CDR3, the DNA is TGCGCCAGCAGCCAGGACAGGGGGATCGGGAACACTGAAGCTTTCTTT.

Ten or more counts support this clonotype. The gene calls are TRBV28 and TRBJ1-4; D might be TRBD1 (6 bases). Germline CDR1 MDHEN, CDR2 SYDVKM. Trimming took 3 bases from V and 2 from J, leaving 13 bases between them. The CDR3 runs 16 residues. The CDR3: CASSFLGGPTNEKLFF. CDR3 coding DNA: TGTGCCAGCAGTTTCCTGGGGGGCCCCACTAATGAAAAACTGTTTTTT.

This clonotype appeared many times. The J gene is TRBJ1-1, the V gene TRBV7-9; D might be TRBD1 (6 bases). The germline gives CDR1 SEHNR, CDR2 FQNEAQ (reference sequence). V lost 5 bases to trimming and J lost 5 bases, with 12 bases between them. This CDR3 has 13 residues. The CDR3 sequence is CASSQEGGTEAFF. CDR3 sequence (DNA): TGTGCCAGCAGCCAGGAGGGGGGGACTGAAGCTTTCTTT.

The V gene is TRBV10-3, the J gene TRBJ2-3, with D tentatively TRBD1 (6 bases). Trimming stripped 5 bases from V and 3 bases from J, with 15 bases between. The CDR3 spans 15 residues. Germline V CDR1 and CDR2: ENHRY, SYGVKD. The CDR3 nucleotides read TGTGCCATCAGTTGGGACACCGGGTTAACAGATACGCAGTATTTT. It specifies CAISWDTGLTDTQYF.

There are many counts of this clonotype. This chain uses TRBV6-2 or TRBV6-3 with TRBJ2-2; possibly TRBD1 for D (6 bases). Germline V gene lookup returns CDR1 MNHEY and CDR2 SVGEGT. The CDR3 is made up of 17 amino acids. V was clipped by 6 bases and J by 3 bases, with 20 bases between them. The CDR3 loop reads CASRGRQVIQDTGELFF. CDR3 nucleotides: TGTGCCAGCAGGGGTCGACAGGTTATACAGGACACCGGGGAGCTGTTTTTT.

V usage is TRBV30 and J usage is TRBJ1-2; D possibly corresponds to TRBD1 (6 bases). With 2 bases removed from V and 4 bases from J, the gap between germline ends came to 14 bases. In germline, CDR1 is GTSNPN, CDR2 SVGIG (reference sequence). This CDR3 comprises 14 residues. In nucleotides, the CDR3 is TGTGCCTGGAGTCGAGGGGGGAAGGGCTATGGCTACACCTTC. This codes for CAWSRGGKGYGYTF.

This clonotype showed up many times. V usage is TRBV20-1 and J usage is TRBJ2-7; TRBD1 matches 7 bases. The CDR3 contains 17 residues. In germline, CDR1 is DFQATT, CDR2 SNEGSKA (reference sequence). Trimming cost V 5 bases and J 2 bases; bases outside gene matches: 18. CDR3 in amino acids: CSAETGRGSGGTYEQYF. CDR3 coding DNA: TGCAGTGCTGAGACAGGGAGAGGCTCAGGTGGCACCTACGAGCAGTACTTC.

The table lists this clonotype with many counts. The chain employs TRBV7-8 and TRBJ2-3; D may be TRBD2 (6 bases). The V gene's germline CDR1 is SGHVS and CDR2 FQNEAQ. V dropped 6 bases and J dropped 4 bases, with 17 bases sitting between them. The CDR3 is 15 residues long. The CDR3 coding sequence is TGTGCCAGCAGTCTGGCGGGAAGATTGCCAGATACGCAGTATTTT. This encodes CASSLAGRLPDTQYF.

This clonotype was seen many times. The chain joins TRBV5-1 to TRBJ2-7; 8 nucleotides align to TRBD2. Germline V gene sequence: CDR1 SGHRS, CDR2 YFSETQ. After removal of 4 bases from V and 7 bases from J, the junction contained 7 bases not matched to a gene. There are 13 residues in the CDR3. The DNA for the CDR3 is TGCGCCAGCAGCAGGGGACTAGGGGGAGAGCAGTACTTC. Its translation is CASSRGLGGEQYF.

The sample holds many counts of this clonotype. The chain carries TRBV20-1 and TRBJ1-1; 8 bases are shared with TRBD1. Trimming removed 3 bases from V and 5 bases from J; junction bases left unmatched: 8. CDR3 length equals 14 residues. CDR1 and CDR2 (germline): DFQATT, SNEGSKA (reference sequence). The CDR3 DNA follows: TGCAGTGCTAGGATAGACAGGGGCTGGACTGAAGCTTTCTTT. Translating it yields CSARIDRGWTEAFF.

In DNA form, the CDR3 reads TGTGCCAGCAGTCAGTTATACACAGATACGCAGTATTTT. This encodes CASSQLYTDTQYF. V is TRBV2 and J is TRBJ2-3; no clear D. Trimming cost V 5 bases and J 2 bases, with 8 bases left between them. Germline V gene lookup returns CDR1 SNHLY and CDR2 FYNNEI. This CDR3 has 13 amino acids. Complete variable domain (other parts from reference TRBV2 and TRBJ2-3): EPEVTQTPSHQVTQMGQEVILRCVPISNHLYFYWYRQILGQKVEFLVSFYNNEISEKSEIFDDQFSVERPDGSNFTLKIRSTKLEDSAMYFCASSQLYTDTQYFGPGTRLTVL.

This clonotype was picked up many times. The V call is TRBV29-1, the J call TRBJ1-1, with D uncertain. The V gene's germline CDR1 is SQVTM and CDR2 ANQGSEA. V lost 1 base, J lost 1 base, and 7 bases lay in between. The CDR3 is made up of 13 amino acids. CDR3 DNA: TGCAGCGTTGAAGGAAGTTGGAACACTGAAGCTTTCTTT. Translating gives CSVEGSWNTEAFF.

The chain employs TRBV18 and TRBJ1-1, with D possibly being TRBD1 (6 bases). This CDR3 spans 14 amino acids. Trimming stripped 4 bases from V and 3 bases from J, with 12 bases between. From germline, CDR1 is KGHSH and CDR2 LQKENI. The CDR3 DNA reads TGTGCCAGCTCACGGCAGGGGCGGGACACTGAAGCTTTCTTT. Translating gives CASSRQGRDTEAFF.

This clonotype has a count of ten or more. The chain carries TRBV11-2 and TRBJ1-2; D gene uncertain. Trimming took 4 bases from V and 3 from J, leaving 6 bases between them. This CDR3 has 12 residues. Germline CDR1 SGHAT, CDR2 FQNNGV. The CDR3 DNA reads TGTGCCAGCAGCTCCAGCCACTATGGCTACACCTTC. Translated, it gives CASSSSHYGYTF.

Ten or more counts support this clonotype. DNA of the CDR3: TGTGCCAGTCGTACGGGTGGGGGAACCTACGAGCAGTACTTC. It specifies CASRTGGGTYEQYF. The rearrangement joins TRBV6-5 to TRBJ2-7, with D possibly called TRBD1 or TRBD2 (5 bases each). The V end lost 9 bases, the J end lost 2 bases, and 17 bases lay between the germline ends. Germline CDR1 reads MNHEY; CDR2 reads SVGAGI. The CDR3 runs 14 residues.

This clonotype was counted many times. V and J are TRBV7-2 and TRBJ1-5; D is ambiguous. The CDR3 consists of 14 residues. Looked up from germline, CDR1 is SGHTA and CDR2 is FQGNSA. V was shortened by 5 bases and J by 10 bases, with 18 bases between the two germline ends. Here the CDR3 DNA reads TGTGCCAGCAGCCGGCCGGACGGGGATCTTCCCCAGCATTTT. It codes for CASSRPDGDLPQHF.

Many counts were recorded for this clonotype. The chain employs TRBV4-1 and TRBJ1-6; 7 bases agree with TRBD1. Germline V gene data show CDR1 as MGHRA and CDR2 as YSYEKL. This CDR3 has 15 residues. V shed 4 bases, J shed 7 bases, and the junction held 7 bases outside the gene matches. The CDR3 DNA follows: TGCGCCAGCAGCCGGGGGACAGCTACAAATTCACCCCTCCACTTT. It encodes CASSRGTATNSPLHF.

This clonotype was recorded many times. The chain links TRBV10-3 to TRBJ2-4; tentatively, D is TRBD2 (6 bases). CDR1 and CDR2 (germline): ENHRY, SYGVKD. CDR3 length: 13 amino acids. V shed 5 bases and J shed 7 bases, with 12 bases lying between them. CDR3 in amino acids: CAISLGTQNIQYF. CDR3 nucleotides: TGTGCCATCAGTTTAGGGACTCAGAACATTCAGTACTTC.

This clonotype has at least ten counts. This sequence joins TRBV12-3 or TRBV12-4 and TRBJ1-1; D unclear. V dropped 8 bases and J dropped 8 bases, with 18 bases sitting between them. The length of the CDR3 is 13 residues. CDR3 sequence (DNA): TGTGCCAGCGAACGTTGGGAGGATCTAGAAGCTTTCTTT. Translation: CASERWEDLEAFF.

This clonotype was seen at least ten times. The genes are TRBV5-1 and TRBJ2-6; the D gene is possibly TRBD1 (6 bases). The CDR3 is made up of 15 amino acids. V lost 6 bases, J lost 1 base, and 11 bases lay in between. Germline CDR1 reads SGHRS; CDR2 reads YFSETQ. CDR3 amino acids: CASIIQGSGANVLTF. CDR3 DNA sequence: TGCGCCAGCATTATTCAGGGGTCTGGGGCCAACGTCCTGACTTTC.